The 14 T cell receptor beta chains below were found in one sample sequenced in a study of low-dose radiotherapy and immunotherapy resistance in tumors. Both TCRalpha and TCRbeta chains were reverse transcribed with V-gene-specific primers. A constant-region primer paired with the V-primer adapter amplified TCRs over about 19 PCR cycles. TCRdb re-analysed the reads in MiXCR, keeping a single row per CDR3 protein. Here the sample spans about 82,000 distinct CDR3 sequences, 18% being singletons. Time point indicated: before trial treatment. The starting material was PBMCs, obtained before treatment. These receptors originate from a male donor with prostate cancer.

The chain recombines TRBV7-2 with TRBJ2-7, with a weak D call TRBD2 (7 bases). The ends were cut back, 1 base at V and 5 bases at J, with 15 bases in the middle. This CDR3 has 15 amino acids. The germline V gene encodes CDR1 SGHTA and CDR2 FQGNSA. CDR3 bases: TGTGCCAGCAGCTTAGTCGGGGGGCTAGAGGACGAGCAGTACTTC. This encodes CASSLVGGLEDEQYF. The whole variable domain, remainder taken from reference TRBV7-2 and TRBJ2-7, is GAGVSQSPSNKVTEKGKDVELRCDPISGHTALYWYRQSLGQGLEFLIYFQGNSAPDKSGLPSDRFSAERTGGSVSTLTIQRTQQEDSAVYLCASSLVGGLEDEQYFGPGTRLTVT.

The chain uses TRBV28 and TRBJ2-7; the match to TRBD1 covers 7 bases. CDR3 length: 13 residues. V lost 11 bases to trimming and J lost 3 bases; unmatched junction nucleotides: 10. Germline V gene lookup returns CDR1 MDHEN and CDR2 SYDVKM. The CDR3 is CAGARTGFYEQYF. The CDR3 DNA is TGTGCCGGGGCCCGGACAGGATTCTACGAGCAGTACTTC.

This clonotype was observed a few times. The chain has TRBV4-3 and TRBJ2-3; D is unresolved. The CDR3 has 17 residues. V was clipped by 1 base and J by 0 bases, with 14 bases between them. CDR1 and CDR2 from the germline V gene are LGHNA and YSLEER. The CDR3 protein is CASSQARNVPSTDTQYF. The CDR3 nucleotides are TGCGCCAGCAGCCAAGCGAGGAACGTCCCTAGCACAGATACGCAGTATTTT.

This clonotype was seen repeatedly, ten times or more. The chain carries TRBV6-6 and TRBJ1-6, with D possibly being TRBD1 (5 bases). The CDR3 is 13 amino acids. Per germline, CDR1 MNHNY and CDR2 SVGAGI (reference sequence). The germline V and J ends were trimmed by 5 bases and 8 bases, with 10 bases remaining between them. The DNA of the CDR3 is TGTGCCAGCAGTACAGGAGCGTATTCACCCCTCCACTTT. Its translation: CASSTGAYSPLHF.

This clonotype was counted many times. The chain uses TRBV6-1 and TRBJ2-7; 10 bases fit TRBD1. The CDR3 loop spans 15 amino acids. V lost 5 bases and J lost 4; bases outside the gene matches: 8. Per germline, CDR1 MNHNS and CDR2 SASEGT. The CDR3 DNA sequence: TGTGCCAGCAGTTTTACCGGGACAGGGGTTTACGAGCAGTACTTC. This codes for CASSFTGTGVYEQYF.

This clonotype has a handful of counts. The chain is built from TRBV12-3 or TRBV12-4 and TRBJ1-2, with D tentatively TRBD1 (5 bases). The CDR3 consists of 13 residues. With 4 bases removed from V and 7 bases from J, the gap between germline ends came to 13 bases. CDR3 region: CASSSREGAGYTF. CDR3 DNA sequence: TGTGCCAGCAGTTCAAGGGAAGGGGCTGGCTACACCTTC.

This clonotype was seen at least ten times. This chain uses TRBV10-3 with TRBJ2-2; 7 bases agree with TRBD2. Germline lookup yields CDR1 ENHRY and CDR2 SYGVKD. The V gene end was trimmed by 4 bases and the J gene end by 3 bases; junction bases not matched to a gene: 5. The CDR3 length is 15 residues. CDR3: CAISGLAGHTGELFF. DNA of the CDR3: TGTGCCATCAGTGGACTAGCCGGACACACCGGGGAGCTGTTTTTT.

The chain recombines TRBV11-2 with TRBJ2-1, with TRBD2 identical over 11 bases. Germline V gene data show CDR1 as SGHAT and CDR2 as FQNNGV. After removal of 5 bases from V and 6 bases from J, the junction contained 12 bases not matched to a gene. The CDR3 extends over 17 amino acids. Here the CDR3 DNA reads TGTGCCAGCAGCCCAGTTACTAGCGGGGGAAGGGGCAATGAGCAGTTCTTC. Translation gives CASSPVTSGGRGNEQFF.

This clonotype showed up many times. The chain has TRBV20-1 and TRBJ1-6; no reliable D call. The CDR3 totals 14 residues. V was clipped by 3 bases and J by 8 bases, with 14 bases between them. Germline V gene data show CDR1 as DFQATT and CDR2 as SNEGSKA (reference sequence). The CDR3 coding sequence is TGCAGTGCTAGTCGTGAATCCCGGGATTCACCCCTCCACTTT. It is translated as CSASRESRDSPLHF.

This clonotype appeared many times. This rearrangement joins TRBV19 to TRBJ2-1; D may be TRBD1 or TRBD2 (5 bases each). The germline V gene has CDR1 LNHDA and CDR2 SQIVND (reference sequence). The length of the CDR3 is 14 residues. V shed 3 bases and J shed 8 bases, with 14 bases lying between them. CDR3: CASSIKPGPHEQFF. The CDR3 DNA follows: TGTGCCAGTAGTATCAAACCGGGACCCCATGAGCAGTTCTTC.

This clonotype was observed many times. The CDR3 nucleotides are TGCAGTGCTAATTCCAGGGGGCATTCAGATACGCAGTATTTT. Translation: CSANSRGHSDTQYF. The V and J genes are TRBV20-1 and TRBJ2-3; 8 bases line up with TRBD1. This CDR3 is built from 14 residues. V trimming: 4 bases; J trimming: 4 bases; junction bases outside the gene matches: 7. Germline CDR1 and CDR2: DFQATT and SNEGSKA (reference sequence).

This clonotype has more than one count but fewer than ten. The CDR3 carries no conserved terminal phenylalanine or tryptophan, so it likely arises from a read error. The chain links TRBV2 to TRBJ2-7; 7 bases are shared with TRBD1. V was pared by 6 bases and J by 1 base, with 9 bases of the junction left unmatched. Germline CDR1 is SNHLY and CDR2 is FYNNEI. The CDR3 is 15 amino acids. CDR3 sequence: CASRDVRQGSYEQYS. The CDR3 DNA is TGTGCCAGCAGAGACGTTCGACAGGGATCCTACGAGCAGTACTCC.

This clonotype was recorded at least ten times. V gene TRBV20-1 combines with J gene TRBJ2-2; 9 bases map to TRBD2. Germline CDR1 is DFQATT and CDR2 is SNEGSKA (reference sequence). The junction had 2 bases not matched to a gene; V was cut back by 4 bases and J by 2 bases. The CDR3 is 14 amino acids. As DNA, the CDR3 is TGCAGTGCTACTAGCGGGACCAACACCGGGGAGCTGTTTTTT. Translation gives CSATSGTNTGELFF.

This clonotype appeared a single time. With a far larger clone one base away, a read error is the likely cause. The chain uses TRBV7-9 and TRBJ2-1, with 10 bases fitting TRBD1. The V gene's germline CDR1 is SEHNR and CDR2 FQNEAQ (reference sequence). The CDR3 covers 14 residues. V trimming: 6 bases; J trimming: 10 bases; junction bases outside the gene matches: 9. The CDR3: CASRTGTGDSEQFF. The CDR3 nucleotides are TGTGCCAGCAGAACCGGGACAGGGGATTCAGAGCAGTTCTTC.